Listed below are T cell receptor beta chains from one sample, sequenced in a study of T cell repertoires in cytomegalovirus infection. TCRdb recomputed calls from the reads with MiXCR, one row per CDR3 protein. The table includes some 480,000 distinct CDR3 sequences, 33% detected once. Antigens for these TCRs are unknown. Here the sequenced sample was cultured PBMCs, taken from culture after CMV antigen stimulation. The receptors were sampled from a human donor in good health (CMV status not recorded). Some clones in this sample may be carry-over from other donors' samples. Each CDR3 is given with its conserved first and last residue. A D gene is named only where the DNA matches it firmly. Some rows have no size entry. The others give once, few or many, or a class for an expanded clone.

TRBJ2-3 | TRBV12-5 | . | TRBD1 | TGTGCTAGTGGTTTGGCACCCGGGACAGGGGACTATTTATACACAGATACGCAGTATTTT | CASGLAPGTGDYLYTDTQYF
TRBJ1-2 | TRBV7-2 | few | . | TGTGCCAGCATCGCACACATGGGGAACTATGGCTACACCTTC | CASIAHMGNYGYTF
TRBJ2-1 | TRBV7-2 | many | . | TGTGCCAGCAGTTCGGTGGGGGGAGTCAATGAGCAGTTCTTC | CASSSVGGVNEQFF
TRBJ2-1 | TRBV29-1 | . | TRBD2 | TGCAGCGTTGAGGGGGGAGGAGGGGAGGGTCCGTCGAATGAGCAGTTCTTC | CSVEGGGGEGPSNEQFF
TRBJ1-1 | TRBV6-2/TRBV6-3 | few | TRBD1 | TGTGCCAGCAGTTACTCGACAGGGGGAACTGAAGCTTTCTTT | CASSYSTGGTEAFF
TRBJ2-7 | TRBV28 | many | . | TGTGCCAGCAGTTTAACCCAAAATCGATACGAGCAGTACTTC | CASSLTQNRYEQYF
TRBJ2-7 | TRBV5-1 | . | TRBD1 | TGCGCCAGCAGCTTTGGACAGGGGAAAATCTACGAGCAGTACTTC | CASSFGQGKIYEQYF
TRBJ2-6 | TRBV19 | few | . | TGTGCCAGTAGTACAGCCCCCAGCTCTGGGGCCAACGTCCTGACTTTC | CASSTAPSSGANVLTF
TRBJ2-4 | TRBV6-2/TRBV6-3 | . | . | TGTGCCAGCAGTATCCTTTTCCGGGGGACACGATTAGCCAAAAACATTCAGTACTTC | CASSILFRGTRLAKNIQYF
TRBJ2-1 | TRBV15 | . | . | TGTGCCACCCGGGACCTAGGGGGATCCTACAATGAGCAGTTCTTC | CATRDLGGSYNEQFF
TRBJ2-4 | TRBV6-1 | . | . | TGTGCCAGCAGTTTGCCTACTTCTCGGGCGGCCAAAAACATTCAGTACTTC | CASSLPTSRAAKNIQYF
TRBJ2-1 | TRBV7-9 | . | . | TGTGCCAGCAGCTACATTCTTACCTACAATGAGCAGTTCTTC | CASSYILTYNEQFF
TRBJ2-5 | TRBV28 | many | . | TGTGCCAGCAGTTTAAAGGATTGGTACCAAGAGACCCAGTACTTC | CASSLKDWYQETQYF
TRBJ2-3 | TRBV19 | few | . | TGTGCCAGTAGTCCCCTCCGTGCTAGCACAGATACGCAGTATTTT | CASSPLRASTDTQYF
TRBJ2-3 | TRBV7-2 | many | . | TGTGCCAGCAGCCAAACTTACACAGATACGCAGTATTTT | CASSQTYTDTQYF
TRBJ1-5 | TRBV4-1 | . | . | TGCGCCAGCAGCCAAAACGACAGGCGAGATCAGCCCCAGCATTTT | CASSQNDRRDQPQHF
TRBJ2-1 | TRBV11-3 | once | TRBD2 | TGTGCCAGCAGCTTAGTGGGTAGCGGGAGGCAGAATGAGCAGTTCTTC | CASSLVGSGRQNEQFF
TRBJ2-1 | TRBV23-1 | . | TRBD2 | TGCGCCAGCAGTCAACCGAGACTAGCGGGAGAGATATACAACAATGAGCAGTTCTTC | CASSQPRLAGEIYNNEQFF
TRBJ2-7 | TRBV14 | few | TRBD2 | TGTGCCAGCAGCCCCCTAGCGGGAAAGTACGAGCAGTACTTC | CASSPLAGKYEQYF
TRBJ2-5 | TRBV7-6 | many | . | TGTGCCAGCAGCTTAGCACCGGCACCCCAAGAGACCCAGTACTTC | CASSLAPAPQETQYF
TRBJ1-5 | TRBV5-1 | . | . | TGCGCCAGCCCCGGGAGGGTCCCAGGGTTGTCCCAGCATTTT | CASPGRVPGLSQHF
TRBJ1-1 | TRBV19 | few | . | TGTGCCAGTGAGGTATTTAGGGGTTCCACTGAAGCTTTCTTT | CASEVFRGSTEAFF
TRBJ2-5 | TRBV20-1 | . | . | TGCAGTGCGCCAGACAGCCAGACCCAGTACTTC | CSAPDSQTQYF
TRBJ2-5 | TRBV7-2 | many | . | TGTGCCAGCAGAGACTGGGCACGGATATCTGAGACCCAGTACTTC | CASRDWARISETQYF
TRBJ2-2 | TRBV7-8 | . | . | TGTGCCAGCAGCTTAATTTTGCCGGCCGGCCAAACCGGGGAGCTGTTTTTT | CASSLILPAGQTGELFF
TRBJ2-5 | TRBV5-5 | . | . | TGTGCCAGCAGCGCGACTAGTCAAGAGACCCAGTACTTC | CASSATSQETQYF
TRBJ2-1 | TRBV27 | . | TRBD2 | TGTGCCAGCAGTTTATCGGTCGGGAGGGCCGGCAATGAGCAGTTCTTC | CASSLSVGRAGNEQFF
TRBJ2-5 | TRBV5-1 | . | . | TGCGCCAGCAGCTTGGGGGCCTATGGCGGGTCTCAAGAGACCCAGTACTTC | CASSLGAYGGSQETQYF
TRBJ2-7 | TRBV7-9 | once | . | TGTGCCAGCAGCTTATACGGGGGTCCCTTTCCTGATTCCTACGAGCAGTACTTC | CASSLYGGPFPDSYEQYF
TRBJ1-1 | TRBV7-2 | . | . | TGTGCCAGCAGCCTAGCAGGCGTCGGGGGCACTGAAGCTTTCTTT | CASSLAGVGGTEAFF
TRBJ2-2 | TRBV11-2 | few | TRBD2 | TGTGCCAGCAGCATCCTAGCGGGAGGGGACACCGGGGAGCTGTTTTTT | CASSILAGGDTGELFF
TRBJ2-5 | TRBV19 | . | . | TGTGCCAGTAGTATCGTGTGGGGGGAGACCCAGTACTTC | CASSIVWGETQYF
TRBJ1-5 | TRBV7-2 | . | TRBD1 | TGTGCCAGCAGCACGACAGGGAATAGCAATCAGCCCCAGCATTTT | CASSTTGNSNQPQHF
TRBJ2-1 | TRBV7-9 | many | . | TGTGCCAGCAGCTCGAGGTTCAGCGGACTCTACAATGAGCAGTTCTTC | CASSSRFSGLYNEQFF
TRBJ1-1 | TRBV7-2 | few | . | TGTGCCAGCAGCTCCCCCGTTGCATCTAACACTGAAGCTTTCTTT | CASSSPVASNTEAFF
TRBJ2-5 | TRBV29-1 | once | . | TGCAGCGCGGAACAAGAGACCCAGTACTTC | CSAEQETQYF
TRBJ2-7 | TRBV12-3/TRBV12-4 | . | . | TGTGCCAGCAGTTTCGGAACGGGGCCAGTGGAGTACTTC | CASSFGTGPVEYF
TRBJ2-7 | TRBV7-2 | . | TRBD1 | TGTGCCAGCAGCGGCCAACCGGGACAGTTATACGAGCAGTACTTC | CASSGQPGQLYEQYF
TRBJ2-2 | TRBV11-2 | . | TRBD2 | TGTGCCAGCAGCTTAACTCTAGCGGGAGCGGGAGCCGGGGAGCTGTTTTTT | CASSLTLAGAGAGELFF
TRBJ2-1 | TRBV4-1 | few | . | TGCGCCAGCAGCCAAGTAGCGGAGAGCTCCTACAATGAGCAGTTCTTC | CASSQVAESSYNEQFF
TRBJ2-3 | TRBV11-3 | few | . | TGTGCCAGCACACTCTCCACAGATACGCAGTATTTT | CASTLSTDTQYF
TRBJ2-3 | TRBV20-1 | . | . | TGCAGTGCTAGTTTAGCCTGCACAGATACGCAGTATTTT | CSASLACTDTQYF
TRBJ2-3 | TRBV12-3/TRBV12-4 | few | . | TGTGCCAGCAGACCTCCGGGGCCGAGCACAGATACGCAGTATTTT | CASRPPGPSTDTQYF
TRBJ2-5 | TRBV11-2 | . | . | TGTGCCAGCAGCTTAGGACAATTCCAAGAGACCCAGTACTTC | CASSLGQFQETQYF
TRBJ2-1 | TRBV6-2/TRBV6-3 | . | . | TGTGCCAGCAGTCATGGGAGAGGTGAGCAGTTCTTC | CASSHGRGEQFF
TRBJ2-1 | TRBV6-5 | few | . | TGTGCCAGCAGTTCTCCGCATGCGGGTAGCTCCTACAATGAGCAGTTCTTC | CASSSPHAGSSYNEQFF
TRBJ1-2 | TRBV27 | few | TRBD1 | TGTGCCAGCAGTTTTGGGACAGACACCCTCTATGGCTACACCTTC | CASSFGTDTLYGYTF
TRBJ1-2 | TRBV7-9 | few | . | TGTGCCAGCAGCTTAGGGGACCTGACCCTCCTCTATGGCTACACCTTC | CASSLGDLTLLYGYTF
TRBJ1-4 | TRBV6-1 | few | . | TGTGCCAGCAGCAGTCCTCGTAGTGGTGAAAAACTGTTTTTT | CASSSPRSGEKLFF
TRBJ1-1 | TRBV20-1 | . | TRBD1 | TGCAGTGCTGGGGGGACAGGGCACGCGAACACTGAAGCTTTCTTT | CSAGGTGHANTEAFF